The source of this T cell receptor beta chain is a study of T cells in tuberculosis. Study-wide results and caveats: GMM-specific TCRs were nearer to active tuberculosis alpha repertoires, suggesting expansion.

The V and J ends lost 5 bases and 1 base, in that order; junction bases with no gene match: 8. This CDR3 contains 17 residues. Germline CDR1 reads MNHEY; CDR2 reads SMNVEV (reference sequence). Specified time point: new active TB diagnosis, blood taken before or within 7 days of starting treatment. Measured with immunoSEQ multiplex PCR; TCRdb has only the in-frame clones, and not every one. The data show more than 35,000 clones, with 94% seen just once and about 4.5% held by the top ten. Notes on this clone: Its antigen is unidentified.

The sample here was PBMCs, taken at tuberculosis diagnosis. This TCR was sampled from an adult with tuberculosis. The chain recombines TRBV27 with TRBJ2-6, with 7 bases matching TRBD1. The CDR3: CASSLRDRVSGANVLTF. CDR3 nucleotides: TGTGCCAGCAGTCTCCGGGACAGAGTTTCTGGGGCCAACGTCCTGACTTTC. Supplemented by reference TRBV27 and TRBJ2-6, the full variable domain reads EAQVTQNPRYLITVTGKKLTVTCSQNMNHEYMSWYRQDPGLGLRQIYYSMNVEVTDKGDVPEGYKVSRKEKRNFPLILESPSPNQTSLYFCASSLRDRVSGANVLTFGAGSRLTVL.